The T cell receptor beta chain described here comes from a study of blood T cell repertoires in COVID-19. Study-level information: Spain, Italy and the United States supplied samples that represented acute and convalescent COVID-19. PBMCs, B-cell-depleted T cells, or T cells were the source of the cDNA or gDNA that made up the material.

Original processing notes: Estimates of nucleated cell counts were drawn from the amplification of reference gene primers. Some clones are missing from TCRdb's copy, which holds only in-frame ones; the method was immunoSEQ multiplex PCR. V and J calls and clone size are as listed in that table; D and trimming were resolved from the DNA. This table has 180,000 or so clones, around 88% appearing once. The germline V gene has CDR1 SEHNR and CDR2 FQNEAQ (reference sequence). This CDR3 region has 16 residues. V dropped 1 base and J dropped 6; count of bases not matched to a gene: 6. V usage is TRBV7-9 and J usage is TRBJ2-2; 9 bases align to TRBD2. The sequenced sample was peripheral blood. The source of this sequence is a woman aged 25 to 45 with acute or convalescent COVID-19. This chain's CDR3 is CASSLELAGLSGELFF. The DNA for the CDR3 is TGTGCCAGCAGCTTAGAGCTAGCGGGACTTTCCGGGGAGCTGTTTTTT.